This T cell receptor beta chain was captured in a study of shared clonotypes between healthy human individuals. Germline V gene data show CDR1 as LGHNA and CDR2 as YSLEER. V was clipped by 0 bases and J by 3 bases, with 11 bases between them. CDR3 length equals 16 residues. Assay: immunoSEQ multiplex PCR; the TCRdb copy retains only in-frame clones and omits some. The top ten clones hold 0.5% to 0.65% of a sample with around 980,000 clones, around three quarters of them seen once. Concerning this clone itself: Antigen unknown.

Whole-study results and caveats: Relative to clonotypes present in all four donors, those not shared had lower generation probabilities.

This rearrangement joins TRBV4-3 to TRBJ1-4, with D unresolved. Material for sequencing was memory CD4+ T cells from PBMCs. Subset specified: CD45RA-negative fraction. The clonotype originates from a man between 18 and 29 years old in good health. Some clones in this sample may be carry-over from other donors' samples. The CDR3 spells CASSQDPQFANEKLFF. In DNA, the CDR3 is TGCGCCAGCAGCCAAGATCCCCAGTTTGCTAATGAAAAACTGTTTTTT.